The text below deals with one T cell receptor (beta chain). Sequencing used immunoSEQ v3. Clones were sequenced by immunoSEQ multiplex PCR, and TCRdb holds only the in-frame ones, with some missing. The sample has tens of thousands of clones; 73% are singletons. Stated time point: pre-treatment sample, taken before nivolumab and TIL therapy. These data are taken from a study of TIL therapy for anti-PD-1-resistant metastatic lung cancer. Study-level background: Median patient age was nearly 55, ranging roughly 38-85 years.

The source is a person between 25 and 79 years old with non-small cell lung cancer. The sample consisted of blood, taken at baseline.

The CDR3 sequence: CASSYGQGSEQYF. The CDR3 nucleotides read TGTGCCAGCAGCTACGGACAGGGCTCTGAGCAGTACTTC. V gene TRBV11-2 combines with J gene TRBJ2-7; TRBD1 aligns across 8 bases. V gave up 4 bases and J gave up 7 bases; unmatched junction bases: 6. The CDR3 runs to 13 residues. Germline CDR1 and CDR2: SGHAT and FQNNGV.